This T cell receptor (beta chain) is drawn from a study of T cell changes during pregnancy in multiple sclerosis. The data were produced by immunoSEQ multiplex PCR, yet TCRdb's version contains in-frame clones alone and is incomplete. Of 90,000 to 100,000 clones in the sample, more than 90% were seen once. The junction had 8 bases not matched to a gene; V was cut back by 2 bases and J by 5 bases. Per the germline V gene, CDR1 is GTSNPN and CDR2 is SVGIG (reference sequence). The CDR3 length is 15 residues. The sample consisted of peripheral blood, taken in the first trimester of pregnancy. The chain uses TRBV30 and TRBJ2-1; 8 nucleotides match TRBD2. The source of this sequence is a female donor with multiple sclerosis, enrolled in a pregnancy study. The CDR3 protein is CAWSTSGLEDNEQFF. As DNA, the CDR3 is TGTGCCTGGAGTACATCGGGACTAGAGGACAATGAGCAGTTCTTC.